This TCR beta chain was obtained from a study of T cell responses to AZD1222 COVID-19 vaccine. Whole-study findings and limits: Spike-wide vaccine-associated CD4 TCRs dominated at 160-218 and 743-854.

Repertoires were generated with immunoSEQ multiplex PCR, while TCRdb's copy carries only in-frame clones and drops some. The table lists about 86,000 clones, about 90% of them singletons. Only one count was recorded for this clone. Its antigen is unidentified. CDR3 length equals 10 residues. The germline V gene has CDR1 DFQATT and CDR2 SNEGSKA (reference sequence). The V and J ends lost 6 bases and 3 bases respectively, with 3 bases between them. This sample comprised peripheral blood, obtained 28 days after the second AZD1222 dose. The receptor comes from an adult who received the AZD1222 COVID-19 vaccine. The rearrangement links TRBV20-1 to TRBJ1-5, with no clear D. The CDR3 reads CSANNQPQHF. The CDR3 DNA is TGCAGTGCCAACAATCAGCCCCAGCATTTT.